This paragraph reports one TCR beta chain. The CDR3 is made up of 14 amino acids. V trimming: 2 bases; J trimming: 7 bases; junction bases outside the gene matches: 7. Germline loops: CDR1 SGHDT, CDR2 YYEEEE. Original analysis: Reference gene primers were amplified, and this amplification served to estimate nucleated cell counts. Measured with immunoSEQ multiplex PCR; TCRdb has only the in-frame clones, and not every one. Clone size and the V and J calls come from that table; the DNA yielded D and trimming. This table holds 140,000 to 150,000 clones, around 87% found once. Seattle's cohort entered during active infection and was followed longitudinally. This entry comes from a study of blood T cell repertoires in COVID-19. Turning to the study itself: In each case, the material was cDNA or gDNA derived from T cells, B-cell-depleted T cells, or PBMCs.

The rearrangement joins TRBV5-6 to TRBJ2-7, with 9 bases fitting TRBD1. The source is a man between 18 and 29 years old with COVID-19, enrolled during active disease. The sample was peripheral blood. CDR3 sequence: CASSFRTGVGEQYF. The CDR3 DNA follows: TGTGCCAGCAGCTTCCGGACAGGGGTGGGGGAGCAGTACTTC.